The present entry profiles one T cell receptor (beta chain) with its context. Antigen: not known. This sample is drawn from a study of cytomegalovirus exposure and HLA in healthy donors. Findings of the study overall: Subsequent analysis of the roughly 120 validation repertoires found a tendency for first-cohort TCR clusters to co-occur. For most TCR sequences rarity was the rule, although some public TCRs occurred in many donors.

Germline V gene lookup returns CDR1 SGHKS and CDR2 YYEKEE (reference sequence). The CDR3 is 12 amino acids. V dropped 7 bases and J dropped 8 bases, with 13 bases sitting between them. The table came from immunoSEQ multiplex PCR; TCRdb's copy has only in-frame clones and leaves some out. The sample shows about 50,000 clones, approximately 90% of them seen only once. The donors were members of the roughly 120-subject validation cohort (separate from the approximately 670-subject first cohort). Sequences were obtained from PBMCs. The receptor was derived from a man aged 18 to 35 in good health and CMV-seronegative. The V call is TRBV5-5, the J call TRBJ2-4, with a weak D call TRBD1 (5 bases). CDR3: CASSLGLHIQYF. The CDR3 region has the DNA TGTGCCAGCTCACTGGGGCTACACATTCAGTACTTC.